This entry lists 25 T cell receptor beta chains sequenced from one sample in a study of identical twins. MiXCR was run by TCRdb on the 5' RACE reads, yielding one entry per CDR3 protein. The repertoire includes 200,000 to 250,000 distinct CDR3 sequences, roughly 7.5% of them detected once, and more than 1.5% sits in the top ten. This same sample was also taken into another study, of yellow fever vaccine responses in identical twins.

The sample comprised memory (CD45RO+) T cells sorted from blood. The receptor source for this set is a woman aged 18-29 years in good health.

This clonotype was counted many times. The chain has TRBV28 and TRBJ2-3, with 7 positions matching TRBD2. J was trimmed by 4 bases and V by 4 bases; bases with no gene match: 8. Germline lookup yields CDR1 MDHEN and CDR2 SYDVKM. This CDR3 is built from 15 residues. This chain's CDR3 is CASSSATSFADTQYF. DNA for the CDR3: TGTGCCAGCAGTTCCGCGACTAGCTTCGCAGATACGCAGTATTTT. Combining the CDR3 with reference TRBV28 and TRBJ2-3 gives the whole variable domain DVKVTQSSRYLVKRTGEKVFLECVQDMDHENMFWYRQDPGLGLRLIYFSYDVKMKEKGDIPEGYSVSREKKERFSLILESASTNQTSMYLCASSSATSFADTQYFGPGTRLTVL.

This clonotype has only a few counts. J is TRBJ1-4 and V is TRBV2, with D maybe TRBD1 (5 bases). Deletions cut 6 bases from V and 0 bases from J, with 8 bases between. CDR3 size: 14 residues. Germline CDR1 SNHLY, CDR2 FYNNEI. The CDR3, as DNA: TGTGCCAGCAGGTCGACAGCAACTAATGAAAAACTGTTTTTT. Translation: CASRSTATNEKLFF.

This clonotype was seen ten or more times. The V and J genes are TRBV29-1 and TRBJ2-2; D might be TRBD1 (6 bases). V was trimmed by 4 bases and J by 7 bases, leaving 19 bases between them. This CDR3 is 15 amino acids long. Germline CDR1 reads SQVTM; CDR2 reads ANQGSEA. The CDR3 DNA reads TGCAGCGTTGTTGGTTACCAGGGGATTAGCGGGGAGCTGTTTTTT. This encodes CSVVGYQGISGELFF.

CDR3 protein: CASSLKVNTGELFF. DNA for the CDR3: TGTGCCAGCAGTTTAAAGGTTAACACCGGGGAGCTGTTTTTT. This sequence joins TRBV27 and TRBJ2-2; D is uncertain. CDR1 MNHEY and CDR2 SMNVEV come from the germline V gene (reference sequence). CDR3 length: 14 residues. Trimming pared 2 bases from V and 2 bases from J, leaving 6 bases between.

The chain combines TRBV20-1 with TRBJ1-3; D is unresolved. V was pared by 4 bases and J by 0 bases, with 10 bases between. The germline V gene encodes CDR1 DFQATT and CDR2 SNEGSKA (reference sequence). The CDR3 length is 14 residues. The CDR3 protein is CSAMKRSSGNTIYF. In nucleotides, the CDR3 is TGCAGTGCTATGAAGAGGAGCTCTGGAAACACCATATATTTT.

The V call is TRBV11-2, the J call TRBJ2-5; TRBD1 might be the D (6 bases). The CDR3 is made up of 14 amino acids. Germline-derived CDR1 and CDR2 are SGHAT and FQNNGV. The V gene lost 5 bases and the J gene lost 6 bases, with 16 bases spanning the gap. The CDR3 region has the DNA TGTGCCAGCAGCGACCAGGGGATGAGAAAGACCCAGTACTTC. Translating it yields CASSDQGMRKTQYF.

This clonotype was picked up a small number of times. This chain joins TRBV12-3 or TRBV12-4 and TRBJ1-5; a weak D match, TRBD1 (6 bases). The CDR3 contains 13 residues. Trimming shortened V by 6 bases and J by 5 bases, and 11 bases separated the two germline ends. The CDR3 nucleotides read TGTGCCAGCAGCCGACAGGCGGATCAGCCCCAGCATTTT. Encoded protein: CASSRQADQPQHF.

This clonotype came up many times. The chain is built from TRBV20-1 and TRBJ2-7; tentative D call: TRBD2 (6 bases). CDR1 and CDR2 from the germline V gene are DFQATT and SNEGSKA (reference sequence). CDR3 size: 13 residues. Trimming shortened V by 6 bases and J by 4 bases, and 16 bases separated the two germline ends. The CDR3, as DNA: TGCAGTGCCCCTAGCGAGTCGGGGTACGAGCAGTACTTC. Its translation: CSAPSESGYEQYF.

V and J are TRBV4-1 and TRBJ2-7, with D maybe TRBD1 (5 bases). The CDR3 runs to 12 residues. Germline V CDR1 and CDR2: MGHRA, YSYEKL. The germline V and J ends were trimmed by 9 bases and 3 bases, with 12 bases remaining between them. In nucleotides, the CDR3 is TGCGCCAGTGTCGACAGCCACTACGAGCAGTACTTC. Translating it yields CASVDSHYEQYF.

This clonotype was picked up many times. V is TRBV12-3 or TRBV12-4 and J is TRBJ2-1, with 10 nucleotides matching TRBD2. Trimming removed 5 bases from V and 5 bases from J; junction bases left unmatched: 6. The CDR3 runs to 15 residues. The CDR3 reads CASSPLAGADNEQFF. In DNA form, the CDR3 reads TGTGCCAGCAGTCCGCTAGCGGGAGCTGACAATGAGCAGTTCTTC.

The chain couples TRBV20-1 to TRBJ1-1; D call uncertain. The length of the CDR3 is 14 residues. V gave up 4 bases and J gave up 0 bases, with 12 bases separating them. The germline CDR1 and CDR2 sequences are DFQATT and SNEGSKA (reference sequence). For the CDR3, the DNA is TGCAGTGCTATCCTCAGGCGACTGAACACTGAAGCTTTCTTT. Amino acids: CSAILRRLNTEAFF.

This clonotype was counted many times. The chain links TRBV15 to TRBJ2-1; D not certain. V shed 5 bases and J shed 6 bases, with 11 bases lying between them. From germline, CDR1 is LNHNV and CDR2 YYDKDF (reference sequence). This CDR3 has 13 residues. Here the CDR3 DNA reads TGTGCCACCAGCGCTCAAGAAGTCAATGAGCAGTTCTTC. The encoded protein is CATSAQEVNEQFF.

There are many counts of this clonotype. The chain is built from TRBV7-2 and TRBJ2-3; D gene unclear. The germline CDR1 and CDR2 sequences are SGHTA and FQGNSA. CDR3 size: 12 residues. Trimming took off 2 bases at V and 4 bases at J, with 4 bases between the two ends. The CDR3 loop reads CASSLLADTQYF. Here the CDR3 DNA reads TGTGCCAGCAGCTTACTAGCAGATACGCAGTATTTT.

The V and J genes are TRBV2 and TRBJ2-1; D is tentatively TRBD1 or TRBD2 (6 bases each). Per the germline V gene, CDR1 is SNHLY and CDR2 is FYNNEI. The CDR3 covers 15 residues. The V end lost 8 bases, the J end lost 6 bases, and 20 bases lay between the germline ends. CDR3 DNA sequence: TGTGCCAGCCCATCCCCTAGGGGGGAGTTCAATGAGCAGTTCTTC. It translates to CASPSPRGEFNEQFF.

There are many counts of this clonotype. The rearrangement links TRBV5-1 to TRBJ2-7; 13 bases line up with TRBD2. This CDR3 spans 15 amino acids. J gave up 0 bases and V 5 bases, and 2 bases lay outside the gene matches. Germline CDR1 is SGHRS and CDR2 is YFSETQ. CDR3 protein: CASRGLAGSSYEQYF. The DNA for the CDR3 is TGCGCCAGCAGGGGACTAGCGGGGAGCTCCTACGAGCAGTACTTC.

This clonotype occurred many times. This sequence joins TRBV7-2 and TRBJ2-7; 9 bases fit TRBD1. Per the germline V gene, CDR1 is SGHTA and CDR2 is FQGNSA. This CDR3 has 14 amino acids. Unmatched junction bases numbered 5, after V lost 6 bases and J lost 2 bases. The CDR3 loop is CASSRQGETYEQYF. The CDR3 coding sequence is TGTGCCAGCAGTAGACAGGGGGAGACCTACGAGCAGTACTTC. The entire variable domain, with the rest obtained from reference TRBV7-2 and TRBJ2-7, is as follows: GAGVSQSPSNKVTEKGKDVELRCDPISGHTALYWYRQSLGQGLEFLIYFQGNSAPDKSGLPSDRFSAERTGGSVSTLTIQRTQQEDSAVYLCASSRQGETYEQYFGPGTRLTVT.

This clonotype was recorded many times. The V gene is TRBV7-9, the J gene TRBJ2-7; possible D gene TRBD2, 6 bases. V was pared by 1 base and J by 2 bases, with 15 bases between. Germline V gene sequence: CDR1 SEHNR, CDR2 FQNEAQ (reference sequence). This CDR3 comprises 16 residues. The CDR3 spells CASSLVSGSGAYEQYF. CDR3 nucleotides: TGTGCCAGCAGCTTAGTGTCGGGGTCGGGAGCCTACGAGCAGTACTTC.

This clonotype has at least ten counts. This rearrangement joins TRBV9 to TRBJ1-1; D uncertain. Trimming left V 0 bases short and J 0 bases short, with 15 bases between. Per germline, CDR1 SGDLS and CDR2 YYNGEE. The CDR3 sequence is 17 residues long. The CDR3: CASSVGTPPIMNTEAFF. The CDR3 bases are TGTGCCAGCAGCGTAGGGACCCCTCCGATCATGAACACTGAAGCTTTCTTT.

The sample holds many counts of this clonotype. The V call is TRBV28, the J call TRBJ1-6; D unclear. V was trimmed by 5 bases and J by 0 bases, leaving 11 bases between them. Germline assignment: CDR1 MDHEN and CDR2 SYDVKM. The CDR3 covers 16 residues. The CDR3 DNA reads TGTGCCAGCAGTCCACAGACCTTCTCCTATAATTCACCCCTCCACTTT. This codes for CASSPQTFSYNSPLHF.

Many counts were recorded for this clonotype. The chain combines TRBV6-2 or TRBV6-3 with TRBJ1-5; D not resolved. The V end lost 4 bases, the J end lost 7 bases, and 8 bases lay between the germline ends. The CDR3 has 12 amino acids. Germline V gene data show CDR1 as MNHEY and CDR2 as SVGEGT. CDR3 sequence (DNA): TGTGCCAGCAGTTTGGGGTTGCAGCCCCAGCATTTT. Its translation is CASSLGLQPQHF.

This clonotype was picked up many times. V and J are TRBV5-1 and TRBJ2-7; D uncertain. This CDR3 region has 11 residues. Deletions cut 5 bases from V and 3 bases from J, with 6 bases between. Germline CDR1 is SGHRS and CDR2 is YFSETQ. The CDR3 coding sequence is TGCGCCAGCAGACTTGACTACGAGCAGTACTTC. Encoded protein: CASRLDYEQYF.

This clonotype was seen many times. The CDR3 loop reads CASSAPVGELFF. The CDR3 DNA follows: TGTGCCAGCAGCGCCCCCGTCGGGGAGCTGTTTTTT. The rearrangement links TRBV9 to TRBJ2-2; D call uncertain. The CDR3 runs 12 residues. Trimming left V 3 bases short and J 7 bases short, with 7 bases between. The V gene's germline CDR1 is SGDLS and CDR2 YYNGEE. Supplemented by reference TRBV9 and TRBJ2-2, the full variable domain reads DSGVTQTPKHLITATGQRVTLRCSPRSGDLSVYWYQQSLDQGLQFLIQYYNGEERAKGNILERFSAQQFPDLHSELNLSSLELGDSALYFCASSAPVGELFFGEGSRLTVL.

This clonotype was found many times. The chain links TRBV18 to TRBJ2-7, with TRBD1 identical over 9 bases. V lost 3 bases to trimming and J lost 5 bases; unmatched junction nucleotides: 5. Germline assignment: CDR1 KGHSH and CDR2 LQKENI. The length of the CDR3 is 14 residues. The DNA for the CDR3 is TGTGCCAGCTCACCTTCGACAGGGGGAAACGAGCAGTACTTC. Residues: CASSPSTGGNEQYF.

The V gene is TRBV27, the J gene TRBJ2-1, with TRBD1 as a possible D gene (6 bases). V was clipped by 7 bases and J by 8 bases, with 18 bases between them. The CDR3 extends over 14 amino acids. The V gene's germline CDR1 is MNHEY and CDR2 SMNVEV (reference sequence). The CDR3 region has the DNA TGTGCCAGCAACCCCGTAGACAGGCGCGATGAGCAGTTCTTC. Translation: CASNPVDRRDEQFF.

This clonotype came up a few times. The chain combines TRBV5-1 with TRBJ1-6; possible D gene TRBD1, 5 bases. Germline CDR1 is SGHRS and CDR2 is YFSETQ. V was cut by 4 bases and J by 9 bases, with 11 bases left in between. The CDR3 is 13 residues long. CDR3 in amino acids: CASSEKTGSPLHF. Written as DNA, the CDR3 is TGCGCCAGCAGCGAGAAAACAGGTTCACCCCTCCACTTT.